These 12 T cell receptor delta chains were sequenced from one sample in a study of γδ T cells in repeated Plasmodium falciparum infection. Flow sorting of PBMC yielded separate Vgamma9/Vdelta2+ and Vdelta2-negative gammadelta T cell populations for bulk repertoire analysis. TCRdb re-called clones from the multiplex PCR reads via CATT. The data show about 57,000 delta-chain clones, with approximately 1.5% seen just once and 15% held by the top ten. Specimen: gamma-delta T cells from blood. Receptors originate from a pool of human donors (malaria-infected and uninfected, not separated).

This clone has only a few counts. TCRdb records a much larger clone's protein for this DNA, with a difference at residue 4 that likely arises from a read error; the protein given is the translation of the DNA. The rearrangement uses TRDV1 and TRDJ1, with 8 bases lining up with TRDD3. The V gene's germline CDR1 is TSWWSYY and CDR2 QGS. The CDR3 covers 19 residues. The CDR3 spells CALEEASSPNYWGGYKLIF. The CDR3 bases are TGTGCTCTTGAGGAAGCGTCGAGTCCCAACTACTGGGGGGGCTACAAACTCATCTTT.

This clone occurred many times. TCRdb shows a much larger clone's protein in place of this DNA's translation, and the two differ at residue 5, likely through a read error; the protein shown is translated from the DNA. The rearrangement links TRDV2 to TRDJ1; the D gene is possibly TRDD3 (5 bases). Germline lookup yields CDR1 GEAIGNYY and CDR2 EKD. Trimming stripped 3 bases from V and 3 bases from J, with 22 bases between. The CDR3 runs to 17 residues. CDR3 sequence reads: CACDGVPGVGSPDKLIF. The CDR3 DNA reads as TGTGCCTGTGACGGGGTTCCCGGGGTGGGGTCCCCCGATAAACTCATCTTT.

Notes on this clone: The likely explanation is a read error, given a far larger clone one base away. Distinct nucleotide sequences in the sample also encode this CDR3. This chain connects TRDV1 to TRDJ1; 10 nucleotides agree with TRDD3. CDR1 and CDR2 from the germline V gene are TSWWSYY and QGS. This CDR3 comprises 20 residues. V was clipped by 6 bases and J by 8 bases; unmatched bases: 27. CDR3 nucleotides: TGTGCTCTTGGAGAAAATTCCTGCGGCCTTCTCCTGTGGGGGATACAGAAACTCATCTTT. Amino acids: CALGENSCGLLLWGIQKLIF.

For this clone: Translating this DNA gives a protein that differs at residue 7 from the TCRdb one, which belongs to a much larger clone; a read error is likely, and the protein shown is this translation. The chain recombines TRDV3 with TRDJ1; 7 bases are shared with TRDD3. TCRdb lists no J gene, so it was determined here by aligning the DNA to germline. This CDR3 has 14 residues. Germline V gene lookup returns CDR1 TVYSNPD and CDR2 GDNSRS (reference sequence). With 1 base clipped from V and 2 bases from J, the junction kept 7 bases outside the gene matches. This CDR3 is CAFTGGCGTDKLIF. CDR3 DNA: TGTGCCTTTACCGGGGGATGCGGAACCGATAAACTCATCTTT. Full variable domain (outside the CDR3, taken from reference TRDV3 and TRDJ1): CDKVTQSSPDQTVASGSEVVLLCTYDTVYSNPDLFWYRIRPDYSFQFVFYGDNSRSEGADFTQGRFSVKHILTQKAFHLVISPVRTEDSATYYCAFTGGCGTDKLIFGKGTRVTVEP.

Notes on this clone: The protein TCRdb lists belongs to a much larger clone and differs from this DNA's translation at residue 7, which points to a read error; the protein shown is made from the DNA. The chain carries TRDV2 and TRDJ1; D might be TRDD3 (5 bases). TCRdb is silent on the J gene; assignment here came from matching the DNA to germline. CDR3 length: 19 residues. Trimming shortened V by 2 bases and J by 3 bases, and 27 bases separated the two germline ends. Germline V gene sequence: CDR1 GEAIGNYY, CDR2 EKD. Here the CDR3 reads CACDIGDHGKDYDADKLIF. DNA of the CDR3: TGTGCCTGTGACATCGGGGACCATGGGAAGGATTATGACGCCGATAAACTCATCTTT.

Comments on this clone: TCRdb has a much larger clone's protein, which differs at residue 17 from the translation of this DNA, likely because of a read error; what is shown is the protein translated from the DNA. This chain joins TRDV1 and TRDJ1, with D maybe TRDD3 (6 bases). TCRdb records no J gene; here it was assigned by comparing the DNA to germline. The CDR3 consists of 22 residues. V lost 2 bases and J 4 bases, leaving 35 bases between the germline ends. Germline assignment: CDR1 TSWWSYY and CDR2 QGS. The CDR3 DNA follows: TGTGCTCTTGGGGAAAGGGGATCTACCTTTGAGTTGTGGTGGGGGTTTATCGATAAACTCATCTTT. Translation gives CALGERGSTFELWWGFIDKLIF.

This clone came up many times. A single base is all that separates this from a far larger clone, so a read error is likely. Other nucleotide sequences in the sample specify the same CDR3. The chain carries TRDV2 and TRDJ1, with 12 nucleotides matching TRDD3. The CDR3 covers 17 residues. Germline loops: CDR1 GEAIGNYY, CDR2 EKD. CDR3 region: CACDRLLGDTGVDKLIF. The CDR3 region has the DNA TGTGCCTGTGACCGTTTACTGGGGGATACTGGGGTCGATAAGCTCATCTTT.

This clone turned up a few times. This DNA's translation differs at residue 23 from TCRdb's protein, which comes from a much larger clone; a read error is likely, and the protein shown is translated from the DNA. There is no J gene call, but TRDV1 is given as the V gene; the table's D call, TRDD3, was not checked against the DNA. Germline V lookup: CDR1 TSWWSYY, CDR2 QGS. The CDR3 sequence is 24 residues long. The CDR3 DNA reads TGTGCTCTTGGGGATCTTCCTAGGGTCGATGCGCTGGGGGATACCGAACGCAACACCGATAAACTCACCTTT. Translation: CALGDLPRVDALGDTERNTDKLTF.

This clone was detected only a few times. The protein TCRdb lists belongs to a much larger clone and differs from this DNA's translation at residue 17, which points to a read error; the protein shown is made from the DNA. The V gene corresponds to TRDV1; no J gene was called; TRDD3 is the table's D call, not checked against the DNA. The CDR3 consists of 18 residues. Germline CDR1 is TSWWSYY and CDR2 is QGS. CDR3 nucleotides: TGTGCTCTTGGGGAACGATCCCTGCCGTACTGGGGGACAAATAAACTCACCTTT. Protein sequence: CALGERSLPYWGTNKLTF.

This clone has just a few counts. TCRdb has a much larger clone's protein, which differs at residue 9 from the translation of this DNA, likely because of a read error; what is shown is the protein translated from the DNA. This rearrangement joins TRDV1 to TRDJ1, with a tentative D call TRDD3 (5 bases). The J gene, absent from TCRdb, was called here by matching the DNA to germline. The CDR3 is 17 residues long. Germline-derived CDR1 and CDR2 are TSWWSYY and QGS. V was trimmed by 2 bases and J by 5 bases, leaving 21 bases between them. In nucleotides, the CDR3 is TGTGCTCTTGGGGAATACAGCCTGAGATACTACCGGGATAAACTCATCTTT. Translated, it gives CALGEYSLRYYRDKLIF.

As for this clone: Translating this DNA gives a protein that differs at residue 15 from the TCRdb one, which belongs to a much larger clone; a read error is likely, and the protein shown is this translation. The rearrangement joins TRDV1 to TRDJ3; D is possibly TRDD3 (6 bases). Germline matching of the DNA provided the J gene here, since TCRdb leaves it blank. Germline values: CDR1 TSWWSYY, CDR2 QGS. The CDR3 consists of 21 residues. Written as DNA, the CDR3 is TGTGCTCTTGGGTATTTCCCCGCCGCCTGGGTTCACTCCTGGGGCACCCGACAGATGTTTTTC. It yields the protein CALGYFPAAWVHSWGTRQMFF.

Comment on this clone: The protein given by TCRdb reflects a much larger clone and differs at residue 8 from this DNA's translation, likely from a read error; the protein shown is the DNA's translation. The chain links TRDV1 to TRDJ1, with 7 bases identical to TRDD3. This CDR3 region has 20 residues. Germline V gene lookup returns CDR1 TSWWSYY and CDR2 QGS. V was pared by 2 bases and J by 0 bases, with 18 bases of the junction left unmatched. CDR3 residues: CALGEVSHGVGEQYTDKLIF. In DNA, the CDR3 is TGTGCTCTTGGGGAAGTGTCCCACGGGGTGGGGGAGCAATACACCGATAAACTCATCTTT.